This is a list of T cell receptor beta chains from one sample in a study of blood T cell repertoires in COVID-19. Produced via immunoSEQ multiplex PCR; TCRdb's table is partial and in-frame only. This sample yields over 300,000 clones, of which roughly 88% are seen a single time; around 1.5% belongs to the top ten. The sequenced sample consisted of peripheral blood. The source of these receptors is a woman between 45 and 60 years old with acute or convalescent COVID-19. The CDR3 runs from the conserved cysteine through the conserved F or W. D genes are given only for firm matches. The size of a clone is reported for some rows only, either as once, few or many, or as a class for expanded clones.

j_call d_call clone_size v_call cdr3_nt cdr3_aa
TRBJ2-5 TRBD2 - TRBV27 TGTGCCAGCAGAAGAAACCTAGCGGGAGGGCCGGGAGAGACCCAGTACTTC CASRRNLAGGPGETQYF
TRBJ2-7 TRBD1 - TRBV10-3 TGTGCCACTGGGGACAGACAAAACGAGCAGTACTTC CATGDRQNEQYF
TRBJ1-5 - - TRBV18 TGTGCCAGCTCATCCGAGTTCGAGCTCAATCAGCCCCAGCATTTT CASSSEFELNQPQHF
TRBJ2-3 - - TRBV18 TGTGCCAGCTCACTTTCTCGCGGAGCACGAGATACGCAGTATTTT CASSLSRGARDTQYF
TRBJ2-5 - - TRBV9 TGTGCCAGCAGCTTTCAACCGGGGAACCAAGAGACCCAGTACTTC CASSFQPGNQETQYF
TRBJ2-1 TRBD2 - TRBV27 TGTGCCAGCAGTTTAGGCGGGACTAGCGGTAATGAGCAGTTCTTC CASSLGGTSGNEQFF
TRBJ1-4 TRBD1 few TRBV28 TGTGCCAGCAGGACAGGGGTTCAGAATGAAAAACTGTTTTTT CASRTGVQNEKLFF
TRBJ1-5 - - TRBV19 TGTGCCAGTAGTACTCCCTACGACACCCATCAGCCCCAGCATTTT CASSTPYDTHQPQHF
TRBJ2-2 - - TRBV19 TGTGCCAGTAGTTCAATGGGGGGTAGGACCGGGGAGCTGTTTTTT CASSSMGGRTGELFF
TRBJ1-2 - - TRBV30 TGTGCCTGGGAACAGGTCATCAAGGGCTACACCTTC CAWEQVIKGYTF
TRBJ2-7 TRBD2 once TRBV19 TGTGCCAGTAGTGCGGGAGGGACGACTATCGGAGGTTACGAGCAGTACTTC CASSAGGTTIGGYEQYF
TRBJ2-1 TRBD1 - TRBV28 TGTGCCAGCAGTTTAAGTGGGCAGGGGGCGAACAATGAGCAGTTCTTC CASSLSGQGANNEQFF
TRBJ2-5 TRBD1 - TRBV5-6 TGTGCCAGCAGCTTGGGACAGGGTGGAGAGACCCAGTACTTC CASSLGQGGETQYF
TRBJ2-1 TRBD2 - TRBV20-1 TGCAGTGCTTTAGCGGGAGTTGAGCAGTTCTTC CSALAGVEQFF
TRBJ2-5 TRBD1 - TRBV7-7 TGTGCTAGCAGCTCCAACACAGGGGGCGAGACCCAGTACTTC CASSSNTGGETQYF
TRBJ2-6 - - TRBV4-2 TGTGCCAGCAGCCAAGACCCAGGCGTCCTGACTTTC CASSQDPGVLTF
TRBJ2-6 TRBD1 - TRBV7-2 TGTGCCAGCAGATTAACAGGGGCTGGGGCCAACGTCCTGACTTTC CASRLTGAGANVLTF
TRBJ2-3 TRBD1 - TRBV5-5 TGTGCCAGCAGCTTGTGGCAGGGGGCGAAAGATACGCAGTATTTT CASSLWQGAKDTQYF
TRBJ1-3 - - TRBV6-1 TGTGCCAGCAGTGAAGCGGGCAGGGCTGGAAACACCATATATTTT CASSEAGRAGNTIYF
TRBJ2-1 TRBD2 once TRBV14 TGTGCCAGCAGATCTACAGCGGGAGGAAGGACCTACAATGAGCAGTTCTTC CASRSTAGGRTYNEQFF
TRBJ2-1 - - TRBV12-3/TRBV12-4 TGTGCCAGCAGTTTTTCGGGGTTCGATGAGCAGTTCTTC CASSFSGFDEQFF
TRBJ2-5 - - TRBV15 TGTGCCACCAGCGGTGGGCGGGACAGTACCCAAGAGACCCAGTACTTC CATSGGRDSTQETQYF
TRBJ2-7 - - TRBV2 TGTGCCAGCATAGTGAAGAGGAATGGCTACGAGCAGTACTTC CASIVKRNGYEQYF
TRBJ2-7 TRBD2 few TRBV6-2/TRBV6-3 TGTGCCAGCAGTTCCCCTACCGGGTCTAGCGGATACTACGAGCAGTACTTC CASSSPTGSSGYYEQYF
TRBJ2-1 TRBD2 - TRBV18 TGTGCCAGCTCTACGGACTCCCGGGGGGGGAATGAGCAGTTCTTC CASSTDSRGGNEQFF
TRBJ2-3 - once TRBV24-1 TGTGCCACCAGTAAGGAAGCGGACACAGATACGCAGTATTTT CATSKEADTDTQYF
TRBJ2-3 TRBD1 - TRBV5-1 TGCGCCAGCAGCGGAAAGACAGGGTTCAAAGTGCTCATATCGGATACGCAGTATTTT CASSGKTGFKVLISDTQYF
TRBJ2-7 TRBD1 - TRBV5-1 TGCGCCAGCAGCCCCGGACAGGGGGGCGAGCAGTACTTC CASSPGQGGEQYF
TRBJ1-1 - - TRBV27 TGTGCCAGCTCTATCGTATACAGAGTGAACACTGAAGCTTTCTTT CASSIVYRVNTEAFF
TRBJ2-1 TRBD1 many TRBV7-2 TGTGCCAGCAGCTCATGGGTCGGGACAGGGTGGAATGAGCAGTTCTTC CASSSWVGTGWNEQFF
TRBJ1-2 TRBD1 few TRBV7-8 TGTGCCAGCAGCTGGGACAGGGGGTATGGCTACACCTTC CASSWDRGYGYTF
TRBJ2-5 TRBD2 - TRBV27 TGTGCCAGCAGTTTATCGCCTAGCGGGAGGGCCACGGAGACCCAGTACTTC CASSLSPSGRATETQYF
TRBJ2-3 - - TRBV4-1 TGCGCCAGCAGCCAGGGAGCCACAGATACGCAGTATTTT CASSQGATDTQYF
TRBJ2-1 - - TRBV7-3 TGTGCCAGCAGCCAGACGAGCGGTTACAATGAGCAGTTCTTC CASSQTSGYNEQFF
TRBJ2-7 - - TRBV5-1 TGCGCCAGCAGCTTGTTCATATTGGGACAAAGAAAAACCTACGAGCAGTACTTC CASSLFILGQRKTYEQYF
TRBJ2-3 - once TRBV2 TGTGCCAGCAGCGGTAAGATTCTAGCGGATACGCAGTATTTT CASSGKILADTQYF
TRBJ1-2 TRBD1 - TRBV28 TGTGCCAGCAGTTTCACCGGGACAGCTAACTATGGCTACACCTTC CASSFTGTANYGYTF
TRBJ1-5 TRBD1 - TRBV2 TGTGCCAGCAGGGGAGGACAGGGGACGGCGGACCAGCCCCAGCATTTT CASRGGQGTADQPQHF
TRBJ1-2 - once TRBV5-1 TGCGCCAGCAGCTTGTCCCGGATGGGGCATGGCTACACCTTC CASSLSRMGHGYTF
TRBJ2-3 - - TRBV27 TGTGCCAGCATGTGGTCGGTTAGCACAGATACGCAGTATTTT CASMWSVSTDTQYF
TRBJ2-1 - - TRBV20-1 TGCAGTGCTAGTATAGCGAAATCCTACAATGAGCAGTTCTTC CSASIAKSYNEQFF
TRBJ1-2 - - TRBV18 TGTGCCAGCTCACCTACAGGGTACTATGGCTACACCTTC CASSPTGYYGYTF
TRBJ2-1 - - TRBV7-2 TGTGCCAGCAGCTTAAGGGGCTCCCGTGGATACAATGAGCAGTTCTTC CASSLRGSRGYNEQFF
TRBJ2-3 TRBD2 - TRBV5-1 TGCGCCAGCAGCCCGGAGGCTAGCGGGAGCACAGATACGCAGTATTTT CASSPEASGSTDTQYF
TRBJ2-5 - - TRBV5-1 TGCGCCAGCAGCTTAAACCTACAGGGCTCGGCGGAGACCCAGTACTTC CASSLNLQGSAETQYF
TRBJ1-4 TRBD1 once TRBV28 TGTGCCGGAAGGGACAGGGCGGGCACTGAAAAACTGTTTTTT CAGRDRAGTEKLFF
TRBJ2-1 TRBD2 few TRBV6-6 TGTGCCAGCAGTCCGGGTCTCAGATTCGTAGCGGGAGAGCTCCGTCATAACAATGAGCAGTTCTTC CASSPGLRFVAGELRHNNEQFF
TRBJ2-4 - - TRBV23-1 TGCGCCAGTCGGGACAATATACTCCCGACAGCCAAAAACATTCAGTACTTC CASRDNILPTAKNIQYF
TRBJ1-2 - - TRBV6-5 TGTGCCAGTTCGGACAGCCTGGACTATGGCTACACCTTC CASSDSLDYGYTF
TRBJ2-7 TRBD1 few TRBV28 TGTGCCAGCGGAAAGGGACAGGGGCGAGGTGGTTCCTACGAGCAGTACTTC CASGKGQGRGGSYEQYF
TRBJ2-1 TRBD2 - TRBV6-6 TGTGCCAGCAGTTACGAGCGGGGCAGCCTTGAGCAGTTCTTC CASSYERGSLEQFF
TRBJ2-5 - - TRBV12-3/TRBV12-4 TGTGCCAGCAGTTTAAGAGGACAAGAGACCCAGTACTTC CASSLRGQETQYF
TRBJ2-7 - - TRBV28 TGTGCCAGCAGTTTATCTTTTCCAGGGTTCTACGAGCAGTACTTC CASSLSFPGFYEQYF
TRBJ2-2 TRBD1 - TRBV9 TGTGCCAGCAGCCTCGGACAGGGCACCTTCACCGGGGAGCTGTTTTTT CASSLGQGTFTGELFF
TRBJ2-5 - few TRBV7-3 TGTGCCAGCAGCCCCCTGGCGGGAATGGAAGAGACCCAGTACTTC CASSPLAGMEETQYF
TRBJ2-7 TRBD2 - TRBV4-3 TGCGCCAGCAGCCCCGGGCTAGCGGGAGGCAGCTCCTACGAGCAGTACTTC CASSPGLAGGSSYEQYF
TRBJ1-4 - - TRBV19 TGTGCCAGTAGTATAGTACGGGGGGCCGGTGAAAAACTGTTTTTT CASSIVRGAGEKLFF
TRBJ2-1 - - TRBV2 TGTGCCAGCAGTGTTGAGGGAGTCTACAATGAGCAGTTCTTC CASSVEGVYNEQFF
TRBJ1-4 - - TRBV28 TGTGCCAGCAGTTCGGGGGATAATGAAAAACTGTTTTTT CASSSGDNEKLFF
TRBJ2-7 - once TRBV6-2/TRBV6-3 TGTGCCAGCAGCCGCCCTCCTGGACAGTCCTACGAGCAGTACTTC CASSRPPGQSYEQYF